The clone carrying this T cell receptor (beta chain) was counted only a few times. Its antigen is currently unknown. This specimen comes from a study of T cells in Graves' hyperthyroidism and ophthalmopathy. Overall study: Peripheral blood was obtained at initial diagnosis, preceding any treatment. Overall study findings and caveats: Patients with ophthalmopathy were separated from those with stable hyperthyroidism by a 13 V-J model. Most clonotypes expanded in the thyroid (above 0.001) were also present in blood.

The CDR3 has 14 amino acids. V lost 4 bases and J lost 3, with 13 bases in between. Germline V CDR1 and CDR2: SGHRS, YFSETQ. PBMCs stemmed from 10 ml fresh peripheral blood. Amplification of TCR beta CDR3 regions was performed using RNA transcripts as template. RT-PCR in the first round (using the HTBI primer set) targeted the TCR CDR3. TCRdb reanalysed the multiplex PCR reads using MiXCR and keeps one entry per CDR3 protein. The table shows 490,000 or so distinct CDR3 sequences, with 20% occurring only once. The specimen was blood. This chain joins TRBV5-1 and TRBJ1-1; the D gene is possibly TRBD1 (5 bases). The TCR was taken from a man aged 40-49 years with Graves' ophthalmopathy. This CDR3 reads CASSTAQGDTEAFF. In DNA form, the CDR3 reads TGCGCCAGCAGCACCGCCCAGGGTGACACTGAAGCTTTCTTT.